This entry lists 28 T cell receptor beta chains sequenced from one sample in a study of blood T cell repertoires in COVID-19. The table came from immunoSEQ multiplex PCR; TCRdb's copy has only in-frame clones and leaves some out. Among a few hundred thousand clones listed, more than 70% were seen once. Material for sequencing was peripheral blood. Source of these receptors: a woman in her thirties or forties who had recovered from COVID-19.

This rearrangement joins TRBV7-8 to TRBJ2-7; 8 bases agree with TRBD2. This CDR3 has 16 residues. Trimming at V came to 0 bases and at J to 1 base, leaving 5 bases not matched to a gene. Germline lookup yields CDR1 SGHVS and CDR2 FQNEAQ. For the CDR3, the DNA is TGTGCCAGCAGCTTAGCCCGAGGCGGGGGGTCCTACGAGCAGTACTTC. This encodes CASSLARGGGSYEQYF.

This chain uses TRBV15 with TRBJ2-5; the D gene is possibly TRBD2 (6 bases). The CDR3 is 12 residues long. Germline V lookup: CDR1 LNHNV, CDR2 YYDKDF (reference sequence). V gave up 3 bases and J gave up 5 bases, with 7 bases separating them. The CDR3 region has the DNA TGTGCCACCAGCAGGGGGGGTGAGACCCAGTACTTC. Translating it yields CATSRGGETQYF. Looking up the rest from reference TRBV15 and TRBJ2-5 gives the full variable domain: DAMVIQNPRYQVTQFGKPVTLSCSQTLNHNVMYWYQQKSSQAPKLLFHYYDKDFNNEADTPDNFQSRRPNTSFCFLDIRSPGLGDTAMYLCATSRGGETQYFGPGTRLLVL.

The chain joins TRBV7-9 to TRBJ1-1; D not resolved. With 6 bases removed from V and 0 bases from J, the gap between germline ends came to 20 bases. The CDR3 extends over 17 amino acids. The germline CDR1 and CDR2 sequences are SEHNR and FQNEAQ (reference sequence). CDR3 region: CASRSQNRAPMNTEAFF. CDR3 nucleotides: TGTGCCAGCAGGTCCCAAAACCGAGCCCCCATGAACACTGAAGCTTTCTTT.

The V gene is TRBV5-1, the J gene TRBJ2-3, with 12 nucleotides matching TRBD2. From germline, CDR1 is SGHRS and CDR2 YFSETQ. Losses at the gene ends were 4 bases for V and 0 bases for J; bases not matched to a gene: 6. The CDR3 loop spans 17 amino acids. CDR3 nucleotides: TGCGCCAGCAGCCCCGGGACTAGCGGGCCTAGCACAGATACGCAGTATTTT. It is translated as CASSPGTSGPSTDTQYF.

The chain has TRBV11-2 and TRBJ2-1; TRBD2 aligns across 12 bases. Germline V gene lookup returns CDR1 SGHAT and CDR2 FQNNGV. This CDR3 has 14 amino acids. J lost 9 bases, V lost 4 bases, and 4 bases had no gene match. The CDR3 region has the DNA TGTGCCAGCAGCTCGACTAGCGGGAGTTCTGAGCAGTTCTTC. Translated, it gives CASSSTSGSSEQFF.

In this sample, this clone turned up once. This sequence joins TRBV25-1 and TRBJ1-1, with TRBD1 as a possible D gene (5 bases). This CDR3 has 11 amino acids. V lost 8 bases to trimming and J lost 10 bases, with 14 bases between them. The germline CDR1 and CDR2 sequences are MGHDK and SYGVNS. This CDR3 reads CASSRQFAAFF. CDR3 coding DNA: TGTGCCAGCTCCAGACAGTTTGCAGCTTTCTTT.

This chain connects TRBV4-3 to TRBJ2-3; D is undetermined. CDR1 LGHNA and CDR2 YSLEER come from the germline V gene. V lost 0 bases and J lost 1, with 11 bases in between. This CDR3 has 16 residues. The CDR3 bases are TGCGCCAGCAGCCAAGAGGGTAGTCGGGGCACAGATACGCAGTATTTT. Protein: CASSQEGSRGTDTQYF.

The V and J genes are TRBV24-1 and TRBJ1-1; 9 bases map to TRBD1. Trimming cost V 4 bases and J 1 base; bases outside gene matches: 9. This CDR3 is 17 amino acids long. The germline gives CDR1 KGHDR, CDR2 SFDVKD. The CDR3 DNA is TGTGCCACCAGTGAACCAACAGGGGGCGGGGGGAACACTGAAGCTTTCTTT. It encodes CATSEPTGGGGNTEAFF.

The rearrangement links TRBV7-3 to TRBJ2-1; the match to TRBD2 covers 8 bases. This CDR3 is 15 amino acids long. Germline V gene sequence: CDR1 SGHTA, CDR2 FQGTGA. Germline trimming cut 5 bases from V and 4 bases from J; bases unmatched to any gene: 7. This CDR3 reads CASSPSGSGYNEQFF. The CDR3 DNA follows: TGTGCCAGCAGCCCGAGCGGGAGCGGGTACAATGAGCAGTTCTTC.

The chain recombines TRBV5-8 with TRBJ2-7; D may be TRBD2 (6 bases). Deletions cut 0 bases from V and 12 bases from J, with 19 bases between. The CDR3 spans 14 residues. Germline V gives CDR1 SGHTS, CDR2 YDEGEE. CDR3 coding DNA: TGTGCCAGCAGCTTGGGGCTCGGGCTTGGGAGGCGGTACGTC. It yields the protein CASSLGLGLGRRYV.

Worth noting for this clone: At the DNA level, this CDR3 is encoded by other sequences in the same sample as well. V gene TRBV18 combines with J gene TRBJ2-7, with 11 bases fitting TRBD1. The ends lost 0 bases at V and 6 bases at J; junction bases unmatched: 1. In germline, CDR1 is KGHSH, CDR2 LQKENI. The CDR3 runs to 14 residues. CDR3 bases: TGTGCCAGCTCACCACCGGGGACAGGGGGCGAGCAGTACTTC. It is translated as CASSPPGTGGEQYF.

The genes are TRBV6-5 and TRBJ1-2, with TRBD1 identical over 8 bases. The germline V gene has CDR1 MNHEY and CDR2 SVGAGI. Trimming cost V 6 bases and J 1 base; bases outside gene matches: 4. CDR3 length equals 14 residues. The CDR3 region has the DNA TGTGCCAGCAGCCCGGACAGGGTTAACTATGGCTACACCTTC. It encodes CASSPDRVNYGYTF.

The chain is built from TRBV24-1 and TRBJ2-1, with D possibly matching TRBD2 (8 bases). This CDR3 is 20 amino acids long. V was shortened by 4 bases and J by 5 bases, with 29 bases between the two germline ends. From germline, CDR1 is KGHDR and CDR2 SFDVKD. In DNA, the CDR3 is TGTGCCACCAGTGACCATGGGGAGACAGGGACTAGGAGGCTCGACAATGAGCAGTTCTTC. Translation gives CATSDHGETGTRRLDNEQFF.

The gene calls are TRBV14 and TRBJ2-1; 9 nucleotides match TRBD2. V lost 3 bases and J lost 0; bases outside the gene matches: 3. In germline, CDR1 is SGHDN, CDR2 FVKESK. The CDR3 covers 16 residues. The CDR3 DNA sequence: TGTGCCAGCAGCCACCTAGCGGGAAGCTCCTACAATGAGCAGTTCTTC. This sequence encodes CASSHLAGSSYNEQFF. The full variable domain, completed using reference TRBV14 and TRBJ2-1, is EAGVTQFPSHSVIEKGQTVTLRCDPISGHDNLYWYRRVMGKEIKFLLHFVKESKQDESGMPNNRFLAERTGGTYSTLKVQPAELEDSGVYFCASSHLAGSSYNEQFFGPGTRLTVL.

The rearrangement uses TRBV7-2 and TRBJ2-7; 7 positions match TRBD1. This CDR3 is 14 amino acids long. J was trimmed by 2 bases and V by 3 bases; bases with no gene match: 4. CDR1 is SGHTA and CDR2 is FQGNSA in the germline V gene. The CDR3 DNA is TGTGCCAGCAGCTTTGGGGGACAGACCTACGAGCAGTACTTC. Translated: CASSFGGQTYEQYF.

There are a few counts of this clone. The CDR3 DNA sequence: TGTGCCATCAGTGGTACAGGGGGATCCTATGGCTACACCTTC. Amino acid sequence: CAISGTGGSYGYTF. The chain recombines TRBV10-3 with TRBJ1-2; 8 bases match TRBD1. Germline V gives CDR1 ENHRY, CDR2 SYGVKD. J lost 4 bases, V lost 4 bases, and 5 bases had no gene match. This CDR3 spans 14 amino acids.

The rearrangement links TRBV11-2 to TRBJ1-2; no definite D call. Germline CDR1 and CDR2: SGHAT and FQNNGV. The CDR3 loop spans 15 amino acids. Trimming left V 5 bases short and J 8 bases short, with 21 bases between. The CDR3 protein is CASSPPATVPGGYTF. CDR3 in DNA: TGTGCCAGCAGCCCCCCTGCGACGGTCCCGGGGGGCTACACCTTC. The full variable domain, completed using reference TRBV11-2 and TRBJ1-2, is EAGVAQSPRYKIIEKRQSVAFWCNPISGHATLYWYQQILGQGPKLLIQFQNNGVVDDSQLPKDRFSAERLKGVDSTLKIQPAKLEDSAVYLCASSPPATVPGGYTFGSGTRLTVV.

CDR3 in amino acids: CATSATGPRSGANVLTF. The DNA for the CDR3 is TGTGCCACCAGTGCCACAGGGCCCCGCTCTGGGGCCAACGTCCTGACTTTC. This sequence joins TRBV24-1 and TRBJ2-6, with D perhaps TRBD1 (6 bases). CDR1 is KGHDR, CDR2 SFDVKD, per germline. With 5 bases removed from V and 0 bases from J, the gap between germline ends came to 13 bases. The CDR3 length is 17 residues.

There are many counts of this clone. This chain links TRBV30 with TRBJ1-2; D possibly corresponds to TRBD1 (5 bases). The germline gives CDR1 GTSNPN, CDR2 SVGIG (reference sequence). This CDR3 spans 11 amino acids. Trimming removed 2 bases at V and 8 bases at J, with 9 bases between. The CDR3 DNA follows: TGTGCCTGGAGTCCCCCAGGGGGCTACACCTTC. Translating it yields CAWSPPGGYTF.

This clone has only one observation. The gene calls are TRBV29-1 and TRBJ1-5; 8 positions match TRBD1. Germline V gene sequence: CDR1 SQVTM, CDR2 ANQGSEA. This CDR3 has 12 amino acids. V dropped 4 bases and J dropped 5; count of bases not matched to a gene: 1. The chain's CDR3 is CSVGTGYQPQHF. The DNA for the CDR3 is TGCAGCGTTGGGACAGGGTATCAGCCCCAGCATTTT.

V gene TRBV7-2 combines with J gene TRBJ2-2; TRBD2 matches at 15 bases. Germline loops: CDR1 SGHTA, CDR2 FQGNSA. V trimming: 10 bases; J trimming: 5 bases; junction bases outside the gene matches: 5. The CDR3 spans 15 residues. The CDR3 region has the DNA TGTGCCACCCGGACTAGCGGGAGGGGGACCGGGGAGCTGTTTTTT. This gives the protein CATRTSGRGTGELFF. The entire variable domain, with the rest obtained from reference TRBV7-2 and TRBJ2-2, is as follows: GAGVSQSPSNKVTEKGKDVELRCDPISGHTALYWYRQSLGQGLEFLIYFQGNSAPDKSGLPSDRFSAERTGGSVSTLTIQRTQQEDSAVYLCATRTSGRGTGELFFGEGSRLTVL.

The V call is TRBV27, the J call TRBJ2-3; 13 bases fit TRBD2. The germline gives CDR1 MNHEY, CDR2 SMNVEV (reference sequence). The CDR3 has 17 amino acids. V gave up 3 bases and J gave up 5 bases; unmatched junction bases: 8. The CDR3 DNA reads as TGTGCCAGCAGTTTGGTTAGCGGACTAGCGGGAGTAGATACGCAGTATTTT. Amino acid sequence: CASSLVSGLAGVDTQYF.

V and J are TRBV30 and TRBJ1-5; 8 nucleotides agree with TRBD1. Trimming at V came to 4 bases and at J to 4 bases, leaving 9 bases not matched to a gene. The CDR3 is 15 residues long. Germline V gene lookup returns CDR1 GTSNPN and CDR2 SVGIG (reference sequence). The DNA of the CDR3 is TGTGCCTGGACTTATCCAGGGGGCCCAAATCAGCCCCAGCATTTT. Translation gives CAWTYPGGPNQPQHF. The variable domain in full, completed from reference TRBV30 and TRBJ1-5, reads SQTIHQWPATLVQPVGSPLSLECTVEGTSNPNLYWYRQAAGRGLQLLFYSVGIGQISSEVPQNLSASRPQDRQFILSSKKLLLSDSGFYLCAWTYPGGPNQPQHFGDGTRLSIL.

The DNA of the CDR3 is TGTGCCAGCAAGGACACCCTGAACACTGAAGCTTTCTTT. Translating gives CASKDTLNTEAFF. J is TRBJ1-1 and V is TRBV5-6; weak D call: TRBD1 (5 bases). Trimming removed 6 bases from V and 0 bases from J, with 9 bases in between. The germline V gene has CDR1 SGHDT and CDR2 YYEEEE. The CDR3 length is 13 residues.

This sequence joins TRBV5-1 and TRBJ1-2; TRBD1 matches 7 bases. With 1 base clipped from V and 0 bases from J, the junction kept 18 bases outside the gene matches. CDR1 and CDR2 (germline): SGHRS, YFSETQ. The CDR3 runs 20 residues. CDR3 amino acids: CASSLQGVTDPLTTNYGYTF. The CDR3 DNA follows: TGCGCCAGCAGCTTGCAGGGGGTGACGGACCCTCTCACGACTAACTATGGCTACACCTTC.

This clone appeared a single time. The CDR3 spells CSASGGGSGGGHEQYF. CDR3 DNA: TGCAGTGCTAGTGGAGGTGGGAGCGGGGGGGGCCACGAGCAGTACTTC. V is TRBV20-1 and J is TRBJ2-7, with 10 nucleotides matching TRBD2. V was pared by 3 bases and J by 5 bases, with 13 bases of the junction left unmatched. The CDR3 has 16 amino acids. The germline V gene encodes CDR1 DFQATT and CDR2 SNEGSKA (reference sequence).

This clone was found once. V gene TRBV5-1 combines with J gene TRBJ2-7, with 7 positions matching TRBD2. The trim removed 3 bases at V and 0 bases at J, leaving 15 bases unmatched. This CDR3 has 18 amino acids. Germline V gene sequence: CDR1 SGHRS, CDR2 YFSETQ. The CDR3 region has the DNA TGCGCCAGCAGCTGGTACACCTTAGCGGGCAACAGCTCCTACGAGCAGTACGTC. Translated, it gives CASSWYTLAGNSSYEQYV.

This clone showed up just once. This rearrangement joins TRBV10-3 to TRBJ2-2; unclear D gene. The V end was cut by 3 bases, the J end by 4 bases, with 9 bases between. Germline CDR1 is ENHRY and CDR2 is SYGVKD. The CDR3 is 14 residues long. The CDR3 loop is CAISDLASTGELFF. CDR3 coding DNA: TGTGCCATCAGTGATTTAGCCTCCACCGGGGAGCTGTTTTTT.